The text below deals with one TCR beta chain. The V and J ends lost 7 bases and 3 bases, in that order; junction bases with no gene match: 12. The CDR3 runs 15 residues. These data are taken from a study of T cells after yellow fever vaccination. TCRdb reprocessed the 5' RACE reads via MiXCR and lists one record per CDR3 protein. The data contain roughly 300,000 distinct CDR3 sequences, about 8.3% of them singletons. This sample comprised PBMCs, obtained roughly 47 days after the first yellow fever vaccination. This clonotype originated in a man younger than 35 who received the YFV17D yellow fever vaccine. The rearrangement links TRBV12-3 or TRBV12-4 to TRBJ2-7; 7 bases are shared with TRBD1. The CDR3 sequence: CASTGPGQRDYEQYF. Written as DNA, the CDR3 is TGTGCCAGCACCGGACCGGGACAGAGAGACTACGAGCAGTACTTC.